This TCR beta chain appears in the sequencing data of a study of Tregs in tolerant kidney transplant recipients. Thawed PBMCs were FACS-sorted into unstimulated CD4+CD25+CD127- regulatory T cells, CD4+CD25- non-regulatory cells, CD4 and CD8 cells. The germline V gene has CDR1 LNHNV and CDR2 YYDKDF (reference sequence). J lost 1 base, V lost 0 bases, and 5 bases had no gene match. The CDR3 contains 16 residues. Study results and limitations: Biological reproducibility was not directly addressed in this study. The small number of patients limits these findings pending further validation. Activated donor B cell expansion appeared to reveal the most relevant donor-specific TCRbeta repertoire.

A remark on this clone: The antigen is undetermined.

Data came from immunoSEQ multiplex PCR; TCRdb stores just in-frame clones and leaves some out. The sample holds about 240,000 clones, approximately 84% seen once. V usage is TRBV15 and J usage is TRBJ1-1; 7 nucleotides match TRBD1. The sequencing sample was made of CD4+ T cells from blood. The receptor's source is a human donor in good health. The CDR3 nucleotides are TGTGCCACCAGCAGAGATGCTGGACAGGCGAACACTGAAGCTTTCTTT. It codes for CATSRDAGQANTEAFF.